One sample yielded the 22 T cell receptor beta chains listed below, sequenced in a study of control samples from healthy donors and cancer patients. Sequencing was performed with immunoSEQ multiplex PCR; in TCRdb, only in-frame clones are kept and a portion is missing. Counted here are approximately 150,000 clones, more than 85% occurring once; the ten biggest clones make up less than 6%. The sample comprised blood. These receptors came from a man aged 18 to 35 in good health.

V gene TRBV9 combines with J gene TRBJ2-1; D gene ambiguous. From germline, CDR1 is SGDLS and CDR2 YYNGEE. The germline V and J ends were trimmed by 4 bases and 9 bases, with 14 bases remaining between them. The CDR3 runs to 13 residues. The CDR3 DNA reads as TGTGCCAGCAGCTCCCCCGAGAGCGCTGAGCAGTTCTTC. Its translation is CASSSPESAEQFF.

CDR3 coding DNA: TGTGCCTGGAGTGTTAGTGAGCCCGGGGAGCTGTTTTTT. Residues: CAWSVSEPGELFF. This chain links TRBV30 with TRBJ2-2; D gene unclear. V lost 0 bases and J 6 bases, leaving 8 bases between the germline ends. Looked up from germline, CDR1 is GTSNPN and CDR2 is SVGIG (reference sequence). The CDR3 has 13 amino acids.

CDR3 DNA: TGTGCCAGCAGCTCCCCACCAACAGGGGATCAATCACCCCTCCACTTT. It is translated as CASSSPPTGDQSPLHF. The chain has TRBV7-9 and TRBJ1-6; 7 bases are shared with TRBD1. Germline-derived CDR1 and CDR2 are SEHNR and FQNEAQ (reference sequence). Trimming removed 4 bases from V and 10 bases from J; junction bases left unmatched: 13. CDR3 size: 16 residues.

The V and J genes are TRBV24-1 and TRBJ2-1; D is uncertain. The germline CDR1 and CDR2 sequences are KGHDR and SFDVKD. Trimming cost V 7 bases and J 8 bases, with 8 bases left between them. CDR3 length: 11 amino acids. The CDR3: CATSPVYEQFF. The CDR3 nucleotides read TGTGCCACCAGCCCAGTATATGAGCAGTTCTTC.

The V and J genes are TRBV12-5 and TRBJ1-4; 8 nucleotides agree with TRBD1. The V segment lost 5 bases and the J segment 8 bases; nucleotides outside the gene matches: 7. Germline-derived CDR1 and CDR2 are LGHNT and FRNRAP. The CDR3 length is 14 residues. The chain's CDR3 is CASGPGGAREKLFF. CDR3 nucleotide sequence: TGTGCTAGTGGTCCAGGGGGCGCGAGGGAAAAACTGTTTTTT.

The chain combines TRBV12-3 or TRBV12-4 with TRBJ1-1; the D gene is possibly TRBD1 (5 bases). The V and J ends lost 0 bases and 6 bases respectively, with 5 bases between them. The CDR3 is 12 residues long. The DNA for the CDR3 is TGTGCCAGCAGTTTAGCGGGGCCTGAAGCTTTCTTT. The encoded protein is CASSLAGPEAFF.

The chain carries TRBV3-1 (or the pseudogene TRBV3-2) and TRBJ1-4, with D hard to call. The CDR3 length is 13 residues. Germline CDR1 and CDR2: LGHDT and YNNKEL (reference sequence). Trimming removed 0 bases from V and 8 bases from J, with 7 bases in between. DNA of the CDR3: TGTGCCAGCAGCCAAGATATCGAAGAAAAACTGTTTTTT. It is translated as CASSQDIEEKLFF.

The chain uses TRBV4-1 and TRBJ1-2; unclear D gene. There are 17 residues in the CDR3. CDR1 is MGHRA, CDR2 YSYEKL, per germline. Trimming took 3 bases from V and 2 from J, leaving 19 bases between them. The CDR3 DNA follows: TGCGCCAGCAGCCAGGGCACCCCTACCTTCATCAACTATGGCTACACCTTC. This encodes CASSQGTPTFINYGYTF.

The V and J genes are TRBV5-5 and TRBJ2-7; 14 positions agree with TRBD2. Trimming took 3 bases from V and 3 from J; bases not matched to a gene: 11. This CDR3 is built from 18 residues. Germline assignment: CDR1 SGHKS and CDR2 YYEKEE (reference sequence). This chain's CDR3 is CASSSIVTSGRGDYEQYF. The CDR3 DNA sequence: TGTGCCAGCAGCTCCATAGTGACTAGCGGGAGGGGGGACTACGAGCAGTACTTC.

The genes are TRBV5-1 and TRBJ1-5; 9 nucleotides line up with TRBD1. Germline loops: CDR1 SGHRS, CDR2 YFSETQ. The CDR3 runs to 16 residues. J was trimmed by 1 base and V by 1 base; bases with no gene match: 3. The CDR3 sequence: CASSLTGGASNQPQHF. The CDR3 DNA reads as TGCGCCAGCAGCTTGACAGGGGGCGCGAGCAATCAGCCCCAGCATTTT.

The gene calls are TRBV7-8 and TRBJ1-1; D is perhaps TRBD1 (5 bases). The CDR3 has 13 residues. From germline, CDR1 is SGHVS and CDR2 FQNEAQ. The ends were cut back, 5 bases at V and 8 bases at J, with 15 bases in the middle. The CDR3 DNA sequence: TGTGCCAGCAGCCGTCTGGGAGGGACGGAAGCTTTCTTT. Protein product: CASSRLGGTEAFF.

This chain connects TRBV19 to TRBJ1-5; TRBD1 matches 7 bases. This CDR3 has 15 residues. V gave up 7 bases and J gave up 5 bases; unmatched junction bases: 11. The germline CDR1 and CDR2 sequences are LNHDA and SQIVND (reference sequence). CDR3 DNA sequence: TGTGCCAGTATCCCCCGGGGCAGGGGGGATCAGCCCCAGCATTTT. It yields the protein CASIPRGRGDQPQHF.

CDR3 DNA sequence: TGTGCCAGTAGTACTAACCCGAGCACAGATACGCAGTATTTT. This translates into CASSTNPSTDTQYF. The V call is TRBV19, the J call TRBJ2-3, with D hard to call. Looked up from germline, CDR1 is LNHDA and CDR2 is SQIVND (reference sequence). The CDR3 has 14 residues. Trimming removed 4 bases at V and 0 bases at J, with 8 bases between.

This chain connects TRBV19 to TRBJ1-5, with 7 bases that match TRBD1. Germline CDR1 LNHDA, CDR2 SQIVND (reference sequence). J gave up 9 bases and V 5 bases, and 4 bases lay outside the gene matches. The CDR3 runs to 12 residues. The CDR3 nucleotides read TGTGCCAGTAGTCTCGGACAGGCGCCCCAGCATTTT. Translated, it gives CASSLGQAPQHF.

The CDR3 sequence is CASSEQGPLNYGYTF. CDR3 sequence (DNA): TGTGCCAGCAGTGAACAGGGGCCCCTTAACTATGGCTACACCTTC. The chain couples TRBV6-1 to TRBJ1-2; the D gene is possibly TRBD1 (6 bases). Trimming removed 2 bases from V and 1 base from J, with 11 bases in between. The V gene's germline CDR1 is MNHNS and CDR2 SASEGT. This CDR3 region has 15 residues.

The V and J genes are TRBV27 and TRBJ2-7; D perhaps matches TRBD2 (7 bases). Trimming cost V 0 bases and J 6 bases, with 15 bases left between them. The CDR3 has 15 amino acids. Germline CDR1 MNHEY, CDR2 SMNVEV (reference sequence). As DNA, the CDR3 is TGTGCCAGCAGTTTATCCGGGGGGCCTTCGGGCGAGCAGTACTTC. This encodes CASSLSGGPSGEQYF.

The chain has TRBV7-9 and TRBJ1-1; 8 positions match TRBD1. Germline V gene lookup returns CDR1 SEHNR and CDR2 FQNEAQ (reference sequence). V lost 4 bases to trimming and J lost 0 bases; unmatched junction nucleotides: 10. The CDR3 sequence is 17 residues long. The CDR3 protein is CASSSGQVYGVNTEAFF. In DNA form, the CDR3 reads TGTGCCAGCAGCTCGGGACAGGTCTACGGAGTGAACACTGAAGCTTTCTTT.

This sequence joins TRBV27 and TRBJ1-1; D gene unclear. The CDR3 has 16 residues. The V end lost 0 bases, the J end lost 0 bases, and 11 bases lay between the germline ends. Germline V gene sequence: CDR1 MNHEY, CDR2 SMNVEV (reference sequence). The CDR3: CASSLSKFTVNTEAFF. In DNA, the CDR3 is TGTGCCAGCAGTTTATCGAAATTCACAGTGAACACTGAAGCTTTCTTT.

This clone has only one observation. V is TRBV19 and J is TRBJ1-3; D is possibly TRBD1 (6 bases). This CDR3 contains 14 residues. V shed 2 bases and J shed 2 bases, with 7 bases lying between them. Germline-derived CDR1 and CDR2 are LNHDA and SQIVND (reference sequence). CDR3: CASSIRGPGNTIYF. In DNA form, the CDR3 reads TGTGCCAGTAGTATACGGGGGCCTGGAAACACCATATATTTT.

This chain joins TRBV6-1 and TRBJ1-1, with a possible D match to TRBD1 (5 bases). Germline loops: CDR1 MNHNS, CDR2 SASEGT. The CDR3 runs 15 residues. The V gene lost 2 bases and the J gene lost 5 bases, with 15 bases spanning the gap. The CDR3 reads CASSESPDGGTEAFF. The CDR3 coding sequence is TGTGCCAGCAGTGAAAGTCCAGACGGGGGGACTGAAGCTTTCTTT.

The chain carries TRBV20-1 and TRBJ2-5; no reliable D call. Per germline, CDR1 DFQATT and CDR2 SNEGSKA (reference sequence). This CDR3 comprises 10 residues. V dropped 3 bases and J dropped 4 bases, with 3 bases sitting between them. As DNA, the CDR3 is TGCAGTGCTAGGCTAGAGACCCAGTACTTC. Translated, it gives CSARLETQYF.

As to this clone: Other DNA sequences in this specimen translate into the identical CDR3. The chain joins TRBV18 to TRBJ2-3; D unresolved. The germline gives CDR1 KGHSH, CDR2 LQKENI. V shed 6 bases and J shed 2 bases, with 6 bases lying between them. The CDR3 spans 12 residues. For the CDR3, the DNA is TGTGCCAGCTCCCCCTCCACAGATACGCAGTATTTT. Translation gives CASSPSTDTQYF.